This T cell receptor beta chain originates from a study of CD8+CD57+ T cells in acquired aplastic anemia. Looking at the study overall: DNA recovered from sorted CD4+ and CD8+ cells had a mean of around 3.2 ug.

CDR1 and CDR2 from the germline V gene are SGHAT and FQNNGV. Trimming shortened V by 1 base and J by 7 bases, and 14 bases separated the two germline ends. CDR3 length: 14 amino acids. Study-wide points: Common to patients and controls were roughly 30 CD8+ CDR3 sequences. Between patients and controls, CD8+ Simpson's diversity did not vary significantly.

CDR3 and TCR beta VDJ profiling relied on genomic DNA as the template. TCRdb redid the calling of the reads with MiXCR, one entry per CDR3 protein. The profile shows approximately 270,000 distinct CDR3 sequences, 55% to 60% of them singletons. In this sample, this clonotype turned up many times. Its specificity is not known. The sample comprised sorted CD4+, CD8+, or CD8+CD57+ T cells (not recorded which) from PBMCs. V and J are TRBV11-2 and TRBJ2-7; D is undetermined. The receptor was derived from a human donor with severe aplastic anemia or a healthy control (not recorded which). The CDR3 here is CASSLARTETEQYF. CDR3 coding DNA: TGTGCCAGCAGCTTAGCGAGGACGGAAACGGAGCAGTACTTC.